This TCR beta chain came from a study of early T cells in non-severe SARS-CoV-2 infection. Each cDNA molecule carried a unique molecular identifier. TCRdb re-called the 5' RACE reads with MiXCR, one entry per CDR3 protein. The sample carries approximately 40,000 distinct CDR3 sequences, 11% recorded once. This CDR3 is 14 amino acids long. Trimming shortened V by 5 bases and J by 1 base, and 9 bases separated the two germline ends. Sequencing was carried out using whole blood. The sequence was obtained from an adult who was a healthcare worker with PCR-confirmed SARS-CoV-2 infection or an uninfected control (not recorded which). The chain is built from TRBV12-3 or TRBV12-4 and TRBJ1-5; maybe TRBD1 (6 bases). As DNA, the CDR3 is TGTGCCAGCAGTCTCCAGGGGAGCAATCAGCCCCAGCATTTT. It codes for CASSLQGSNQPQHF.